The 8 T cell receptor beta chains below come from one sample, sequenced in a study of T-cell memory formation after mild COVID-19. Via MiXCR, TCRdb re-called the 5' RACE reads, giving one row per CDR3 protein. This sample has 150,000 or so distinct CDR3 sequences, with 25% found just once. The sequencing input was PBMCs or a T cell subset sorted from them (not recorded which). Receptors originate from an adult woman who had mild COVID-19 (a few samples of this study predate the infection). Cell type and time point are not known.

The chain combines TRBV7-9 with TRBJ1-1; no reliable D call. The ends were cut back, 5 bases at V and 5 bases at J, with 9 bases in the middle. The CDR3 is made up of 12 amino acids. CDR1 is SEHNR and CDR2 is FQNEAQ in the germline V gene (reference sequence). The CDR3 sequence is CASSREGTEAFF. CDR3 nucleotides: TGTGCCAGCAGCCGGGAAGGAACTGAAGCTTTCTTT.

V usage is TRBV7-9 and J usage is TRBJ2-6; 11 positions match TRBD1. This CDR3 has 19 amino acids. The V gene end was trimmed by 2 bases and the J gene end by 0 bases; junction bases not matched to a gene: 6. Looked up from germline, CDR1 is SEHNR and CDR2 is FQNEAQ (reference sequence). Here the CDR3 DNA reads TGTGCCAGCAGCTTAATTCCGGGACAGGGGGGCTCTGGGGCCAACGTCCTGACTTTC. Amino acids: CASSLIPGQGGSGANVLTF.

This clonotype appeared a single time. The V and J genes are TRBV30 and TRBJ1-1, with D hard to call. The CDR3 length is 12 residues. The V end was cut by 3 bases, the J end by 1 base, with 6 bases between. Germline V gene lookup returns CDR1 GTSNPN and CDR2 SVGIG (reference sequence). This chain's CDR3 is CAWRFGNTEAFF. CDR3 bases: TGTGCCTGGAGGTTTGGGAACACTGAAGCTTTCTTT.

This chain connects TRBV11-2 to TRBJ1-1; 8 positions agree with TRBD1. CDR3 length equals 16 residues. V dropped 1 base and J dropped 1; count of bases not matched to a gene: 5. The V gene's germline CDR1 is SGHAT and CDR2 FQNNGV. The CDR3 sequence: CASSLVGTGKNTEAFF. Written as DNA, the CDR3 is TGTGCCAGCAGCTTAGTGGGGACAGGAAAGAACACTGAAGCTTTCTTT.

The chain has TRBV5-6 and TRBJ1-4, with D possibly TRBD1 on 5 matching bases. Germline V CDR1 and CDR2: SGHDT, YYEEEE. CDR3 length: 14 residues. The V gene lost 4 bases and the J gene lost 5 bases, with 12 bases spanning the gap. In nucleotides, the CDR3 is TGTGCCAGCAGCCATACGGGGGTGAATGAAAAACTGTTTTTT. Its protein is CASSHTGVNEKLFF.

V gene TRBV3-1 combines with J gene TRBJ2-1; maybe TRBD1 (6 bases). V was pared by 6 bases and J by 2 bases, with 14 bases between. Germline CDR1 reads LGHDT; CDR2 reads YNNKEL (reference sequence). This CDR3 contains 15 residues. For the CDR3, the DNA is TGTGCCAGCAGTCCAGCAGGGGTACCCTACAATGAGCAGTTCTTC. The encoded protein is CASSPAGVPYNEQFF.

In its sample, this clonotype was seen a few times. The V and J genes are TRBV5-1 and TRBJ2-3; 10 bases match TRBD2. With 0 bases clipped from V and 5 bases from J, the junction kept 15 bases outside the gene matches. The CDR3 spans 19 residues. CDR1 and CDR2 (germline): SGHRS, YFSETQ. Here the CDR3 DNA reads TGCGCCAGCAGCTTGGTGCCTAGCGGGAGCTTCAGTTCCAAAGATACGCAGTATTTT. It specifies CASSLVPSGSFSSKDTQYF.

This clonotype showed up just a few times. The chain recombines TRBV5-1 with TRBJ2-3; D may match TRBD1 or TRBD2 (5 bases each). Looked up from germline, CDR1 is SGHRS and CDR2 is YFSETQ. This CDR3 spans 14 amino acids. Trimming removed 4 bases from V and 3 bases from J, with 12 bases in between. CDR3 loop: CASSQGTSTDTQYF. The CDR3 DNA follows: TGCGCCAGCAGCCAAGGGACGTCAACAGATACGCAGTATTTT.